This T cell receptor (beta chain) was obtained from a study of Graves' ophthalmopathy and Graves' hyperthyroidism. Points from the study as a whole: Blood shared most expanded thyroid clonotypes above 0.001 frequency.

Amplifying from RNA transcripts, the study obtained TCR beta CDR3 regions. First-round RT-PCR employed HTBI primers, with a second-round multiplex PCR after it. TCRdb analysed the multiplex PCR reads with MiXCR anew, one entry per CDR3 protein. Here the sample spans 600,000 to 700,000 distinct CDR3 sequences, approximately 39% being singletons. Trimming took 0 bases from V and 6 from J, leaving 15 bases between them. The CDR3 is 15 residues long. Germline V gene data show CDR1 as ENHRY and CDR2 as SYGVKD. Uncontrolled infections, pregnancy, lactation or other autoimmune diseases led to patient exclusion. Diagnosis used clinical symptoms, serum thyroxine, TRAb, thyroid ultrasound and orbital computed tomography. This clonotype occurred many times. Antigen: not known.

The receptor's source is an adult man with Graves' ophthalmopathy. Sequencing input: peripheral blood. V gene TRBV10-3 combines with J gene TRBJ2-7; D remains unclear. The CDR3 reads CAISESTYGAPEQYF. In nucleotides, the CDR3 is TGTGCCATCAGTGAGTCGACCTACGGAGCGCCCGAGCAGTACTTC.